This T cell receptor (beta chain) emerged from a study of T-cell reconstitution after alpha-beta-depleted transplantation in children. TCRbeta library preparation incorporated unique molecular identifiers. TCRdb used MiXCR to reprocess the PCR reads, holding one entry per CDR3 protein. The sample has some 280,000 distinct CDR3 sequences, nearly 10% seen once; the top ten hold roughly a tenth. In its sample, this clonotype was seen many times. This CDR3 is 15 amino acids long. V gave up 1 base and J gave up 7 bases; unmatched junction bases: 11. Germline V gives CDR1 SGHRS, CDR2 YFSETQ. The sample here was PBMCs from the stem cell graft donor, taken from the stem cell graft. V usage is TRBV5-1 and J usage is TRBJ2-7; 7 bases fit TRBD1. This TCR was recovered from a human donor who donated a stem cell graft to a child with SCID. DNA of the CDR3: TGCGCCAGCAGCTTGCCCGGGACAGATTATCTAGAGCAGTACTTC. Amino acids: CASSLPGTDYLEQYF.